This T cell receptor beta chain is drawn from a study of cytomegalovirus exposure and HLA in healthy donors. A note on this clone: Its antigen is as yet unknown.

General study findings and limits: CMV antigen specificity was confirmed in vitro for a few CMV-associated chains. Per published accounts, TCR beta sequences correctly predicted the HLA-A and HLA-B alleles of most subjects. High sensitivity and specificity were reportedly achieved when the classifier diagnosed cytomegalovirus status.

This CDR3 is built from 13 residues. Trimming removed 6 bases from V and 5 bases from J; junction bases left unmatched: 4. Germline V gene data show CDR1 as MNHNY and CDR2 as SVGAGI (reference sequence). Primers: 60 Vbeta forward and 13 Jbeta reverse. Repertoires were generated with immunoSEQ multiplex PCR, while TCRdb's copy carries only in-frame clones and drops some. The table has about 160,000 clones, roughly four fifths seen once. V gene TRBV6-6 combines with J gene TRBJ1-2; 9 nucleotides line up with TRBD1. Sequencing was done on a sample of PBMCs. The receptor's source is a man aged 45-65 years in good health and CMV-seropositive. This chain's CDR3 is CASRRGQGYGYTF. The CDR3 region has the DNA TGTGCCAGCAGGCGGGGACAGGGATATGGCTACACCTTC.